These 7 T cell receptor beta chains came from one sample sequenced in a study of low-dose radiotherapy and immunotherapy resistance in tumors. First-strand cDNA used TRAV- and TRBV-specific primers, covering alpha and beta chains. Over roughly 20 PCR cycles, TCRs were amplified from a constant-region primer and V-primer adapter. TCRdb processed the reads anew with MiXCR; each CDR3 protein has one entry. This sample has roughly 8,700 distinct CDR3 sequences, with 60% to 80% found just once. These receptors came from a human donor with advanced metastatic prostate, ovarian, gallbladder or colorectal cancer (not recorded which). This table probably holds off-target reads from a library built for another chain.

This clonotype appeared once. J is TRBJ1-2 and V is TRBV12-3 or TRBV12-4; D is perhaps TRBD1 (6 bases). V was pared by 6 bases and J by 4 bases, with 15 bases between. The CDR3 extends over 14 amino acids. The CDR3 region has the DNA TGTGCCAGCAGCACCACGGGGGCGAGCTATGGCTACACCTTC. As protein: CASSTTGASYGYTF.

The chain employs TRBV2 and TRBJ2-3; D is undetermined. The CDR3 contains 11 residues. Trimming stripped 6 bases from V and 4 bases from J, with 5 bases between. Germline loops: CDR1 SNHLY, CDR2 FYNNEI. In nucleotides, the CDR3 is TGTGCCAGCAGACTGTCAGATACGCAGTATTTT. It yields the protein CASRLSDTQYF. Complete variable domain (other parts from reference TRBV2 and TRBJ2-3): EPEVTQTPSHQVTQMGQEVILRCVPISNHLYFYWYRQILGQKVEFLVSFYNNEISEKSEIFDDQFSVERPDGSNFTLKIRSTKLEDSAMYFCASRLSDTQYFGPGTRLTVL.

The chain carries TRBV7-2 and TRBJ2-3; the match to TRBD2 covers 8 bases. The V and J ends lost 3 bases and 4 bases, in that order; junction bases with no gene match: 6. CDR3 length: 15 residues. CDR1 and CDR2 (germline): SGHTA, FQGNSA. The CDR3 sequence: CASSFSGAGADTQYF. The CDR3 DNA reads TGTGCCAGCAGCTTTAGCGGGGCCGGGGCAGATACGCAGTATTTT. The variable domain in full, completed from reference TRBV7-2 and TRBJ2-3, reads GAGVSQSPSNKVTEKGKDVELRCDPISGHTALYWYRQSLGQGLEFLIYFQGNSAPDKSGLPSDRFSAERTGGSVSTLTIQRTQQEDSAVYLCASSFSGAGADTQYFGPGTRLTVL.

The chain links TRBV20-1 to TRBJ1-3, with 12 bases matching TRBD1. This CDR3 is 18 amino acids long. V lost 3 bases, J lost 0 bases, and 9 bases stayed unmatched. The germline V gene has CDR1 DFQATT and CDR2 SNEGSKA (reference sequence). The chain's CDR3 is CSASKGTGGYTSGNTIYF. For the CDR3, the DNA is TGCAGTGCTAGTAAGGGGACAGGGGGCTACACCTCTGGAAACACCATATATTTT.

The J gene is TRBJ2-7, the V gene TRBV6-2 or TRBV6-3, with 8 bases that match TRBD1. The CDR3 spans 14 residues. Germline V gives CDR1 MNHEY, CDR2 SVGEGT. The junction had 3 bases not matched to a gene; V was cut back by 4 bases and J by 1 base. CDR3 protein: CASSWDRWSYEQYF. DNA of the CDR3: TGTGCCAGCAGTTGGGACAGGTGGTCCTACGAGCAGTACTTC.

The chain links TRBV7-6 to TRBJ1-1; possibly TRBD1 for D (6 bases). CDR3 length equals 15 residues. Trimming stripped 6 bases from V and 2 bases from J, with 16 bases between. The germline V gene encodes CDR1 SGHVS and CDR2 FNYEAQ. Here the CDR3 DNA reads TGTGCCAGCAGTCGGAGAGGACAGACAAACACTGAAGCTTTCTTT. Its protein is CASSRRGQTNTEAFF.

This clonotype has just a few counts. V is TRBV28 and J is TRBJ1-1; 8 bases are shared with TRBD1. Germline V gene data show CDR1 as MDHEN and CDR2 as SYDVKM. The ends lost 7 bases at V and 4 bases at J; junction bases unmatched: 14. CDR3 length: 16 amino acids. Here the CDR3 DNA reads TGTGCCAGCAAGCTCCCAGGGCAGGGGGCGGGCACTGAAGCTTTCTTT. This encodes CASKLPGQGAGTEAFF.